This T cell receptor beta chain came from a study of T cell responses to AZD1222 COVID-19 vaccine. Study-level findings and limits: Baseline seropositivity occurred in only six AZD1222 recipients. There were mostly white British donors and more females than males, and clonal diversity was possibly underestimated. Two AZD1222 administrations were followed by greater Spike-specific TCR breadth and depth.

In the case of this clone: The antigen remains undetermined.

Method: immunoSEQ multiplex PCR; TCRdb's copy keeps in-frame clones and lacks some. This sample yields over 130,000 clones, of which about 92% are seen a single time; roughly 5% belongs to the top ten. This specimen was peripheral blood, taken on day 0 of AZD1222 vaccination. The source is an adult in good health.

The CDR3 reads CASRTTGLWGYTF. DNA of the CDR3: TGTGCCAGCAGAACCACAGGGTTATGGGGCTACACCTTC. This chain links TRBV6-5 with TRBJ1-2; TRBD1 is a possible D gene (6 bases). Germline V gives CDR1 MNHEY, CDR2 SVGAGI. This CDR3 region has 13 residues. V dropped 6 bases and J dropped 8 bases, with 16 bases sitting between them.